These 10 T cell receptor beta chains were sequenced from one sample in a study of blood T cells in healthy people across ages. Primed by a sample-barcoded 5' primer and a J-beta primer mix, a second PCR proceeded for about 7 to 12 cycles. Using its own MiXCR run on the 5' RACE reads, TCRdb lists one record per CDR3 protein. The data show under 1,000,000 distinct CDR3 sequences, around 36% seen once. The sequenced sample consisted of blood. Receptor source: a man between 18 and 29 years old in good health.

In this sample, this clonotype turned up a few times. The chain uses TRBV27 and TRBJ1-5; 10 nucleotides align to TRBD1. Germline V gives CDR1 MNHEY, CDR2 SMNVEV (reference sequence). The CDR3 length is 18 residues. J gave up 2 bases and V 4 bases, and 11 bases lay outside the gene matches. CDR3 sequence: CASSSKFSGTGGNQPQHF. In DNA form, the CDR3 reads TGTGCCAGCAGTTCTAAATTCTCAGGGACAGGGGGCAATCAGCCCCAGCATTTT.

In this sample, this clonotype turned up once. The V and J genes are TRBV7-8 and TRBJ2-3, with D hard to call. The germline V gene encodes CDR1 SGHVS and CDR2 FQNEAQ. CDR3 length: 15 residues. Trimming removed 0 bases at V and 7 bases at J, with 14 bases between. The chain's CDR3 is CASSLAIAYPNTQYF. CDR3 DNA sequence: TGTGCCAGCAGCTTAGCGATCGCCTACCCTAATACGCAGTATTTT.

The V and J genes are TRBV20-1 and TRBJ2-1; 7 bases agree with TRBD1. The J call may be faulty, since TRBJ2-7 better matches the DNA end. Germline-derived CDR1 and CDR2 are DFQATT and SNEGSKA (reference sequence). CDR3 length: 16 residues. Here the CDR3 DNA reads TGCAGTGCTAGAGCTCTGGGACAGAACTCCTACAATGAGCAGTACTTC. The encoded protein is CSARALGQNSYNEQYF.

This clonotype has only a few counts. The chain carries TRBV6-5 and TRBJ2-3, with 12 bases matching TRBD2. The germline CDR1 and CDR2 sequences are MNHEY and SVGAGI. This CDR3 has 17 amino acids. V lost 4 bases, J lost 2 bases, and 7 bases stayed unmatched. CDR3: CASSSRLAGAHTDTQYF. In nucleotides, the CDR3 is TGTGCCAGCAGTTCCCGACTAGCGGGGGCCCACACAGATACGCAGTATTTT.

CDR3 residues: CAGMYGTPNILQETQYF. The CDR3 nucleotides are TGTGCCGGCATGTACGGGACCCCTAACATTTTACAAGAGACCCAGTACTTC. J is TRBJ2-7 and V is TRBV5-5; D possibly uses TRBD1 or TRBD2 (5 bases each). The closer fit of TRBJ2-5 to the DNA end suggests the J call may be wrong. Germline V gene lookup returns CDR1 SGHKS and CDR2 YYEKEE (reference sequence). This CDR3 is 17 amino acids long.

The CDR3 reads CASSGQGAAQYF. The DNA for the CDR3 is TGTGCCAGCAGCGGACAGGGGGCAGCCCAGTACTTC. The chain is built from TRBV12-3 or TRBV12-4 and TRBJ2-5; 11 bases fit TRBD1. CDR3 length equals 12 residues. Trimming cost V 6 bases and J 9 bases; bases outside gene matches: 3.

This chain connects TRBV10-3 to TRBJ2-2; D not certain. This CDR3 has 17 amino acids. The germline CDR1 and CDR2 sequences are ENHRY and SYGVKD. The ends were cut back, 4 bases at V and 0 bases at J, with 15 bases in the middle. The CDR3 protein is CAISGISTSANTGELFF. The CDR3 nucleotides read TGTGCCATCAGTGGGATCAGTACCAGCGCGAACACCGGGGAGCTGTTTTTT.

The chain is built from TRBV28 and TRBJ1-5, with D perhaps TRBD1 (6 bases). Germline V CDR1 and CDR2: MDHEN, SYDVKM. The CDR3 sequence is 12 residues long. Trimming pared 8 bases from V and 8 bases from J, leaving 13 bases between. The CDR3 here is CASDTGLKPQHF. For the CDR3, the DNA is TGTGCCAGCGATACAGGGTTGAAGCCCCAGCATTTT.

The chain carries TRBV10-3 and TRBJ2-2; D ambiguous. CDR1 is ENHRY and CDR2 is SYGVKD in the germline V gene. CDR3 size: 14 residues. Trimming took 2 bases from V and 6 from J, leaving 10 bases between them. The CDR3 here is CAISEGPRSGELFF. The CDR3 DNA is TGTGCCATCAGTGAGGGGCCTCGCTCCGGGGAGCTGTTTTTT.

This clonotype was seen at least ten times. The rearrangement uses TRBV5-6 and TRBJ2-5; D tentatively fits TRBD1 or TRBD2 (5 bases each). Germline CDR1 reads SGHDT; CDR2 reads YYEEEE. This CDR3 has 14 residues. V lost 5 bases, J lost 2 bases, and 13 bases lay in between. CDR3 nucleotides: TGTGCCAGCAGTCCGGGGCCCCGTCAAGAGACCCAGTACTTC. It encodes CASSPGPRQETQYF.